Presented here are 31 T cell receptor beta chains from one specimen sequenced in a study of T cell changes during pregnancy in multiple sclerosis. Produced via immunoSEQ multiplex PCR; TCRdb's table is partial and in-frame only. The sample yields tens of thousands of clones, about 90% seen once. The specimen was peripheral blood, collected after pregnancy. These receptors came from a female donor in good health, enrolled as a control in a pregnancy study.

CDR3 in DNA: TGTGCCAGCAGTTACTATCGCCAGGGCCGTGAAGCTTTCTTT. It translates to CASSYYRQGREAFF. This chain uses TRBV6-5 with TRBJ1-1; the D gene is possibly TRBD1 (5 bases). Between the trimmed V and J ends, which lost 1 base and 7 bases, there was a span of 13 bases. This CDR3 spans 14 amino acids. Germline loops: CDR1 MNHEY, CDR2 SVGAGI.

The rearrangement joins TRBV19 to TRBJ2-1; the match to TRBD1 covers 7 bases. From germline, CDR1 is LNHDA and CDR2 SQIVND (reference sequence). The CDR3 covers 15 residues. The V segment lost 1 base and the J segment 5 bases; nucleotides outside the gene matches: 5. The CDR3 coding sequence is TGTGCCAGTAGTATAGCCTTGGGACAGCACAATGAGCAGTTCTTC. This sequence encodes CASSIALGQHNEQFF.

The V and J genes are TRBV7-9 and TRBJ1-6, with D perhaps matching TRBD1 (5 bases). V dropped 5 bases and J dropped 7 bases, with 9 bases sitting between them. Germline CDR1 is SEHNR and CDR2 is FQNEAQ (reference sequence). This CDR3 comprises 13 residues. CDR3 amino acids: CASSGGTNSPLHF. CDR3 DNA: TGTGCCAGCAGCGGAGGGACCAATTCACCCCTCCACTTT.

The chain couples TRBV18 to TRBJ2-1; weak D call: TRBD1 (5 bases). Germline-derived CDR1 and CDR2 are KGHSH and LQKENI. The ends were cut back, 2 bases at V and 6 bases at J, with 14 bases in the middle. The CDR3 has 15 amino acids. The DNA of the CDR3 is TGTGCCAGCTCACCAGGGGCCTCCCCTGGCAATGAGCAGTTCTTC. Translating it yields CASSPGASPGNEQFF.

A remark on this clone: Other nucleotide sequences in the sample specify the same CDR3. The genes are TRBV6-5 and TRBJ1-2, with D perhaps TRBD1 (6 bases). V lost 2 bases, J lost 3 bases, and 7 bases lay in between. CDR1 is MNHEY and CDR2 is SVGAGI in the germline V gene. This CDR3 has 13 amino acids. CDR3 sequence: CASSYEGDYGYTF. In DNA, the CDR3 is TGTGCCAGCAGTTACGAGGGGGACTATGGCTACACCTTC.

The rearrangement uses TRBV6-5 and TRBJ2-2; TRBD1 might be the D (5 bases). V was shortened by 4 bases and J by 0 bases, with 9 bases between the two germline ends. The CDR3 spans 15 residues. Germline lookup yields CDR1 MNHEY and CDR2 SVGAGI. DNA of the CDR3: TGTGCCAGCAGTTTGGGCAGGGCGAACACCGGGGAGCTGTTTTTT. Its translation is CASSLGRANTGELFF.

Comment on this clone: One end of the junction fails to match germline, which may point to a read error. V and J are TRBV7-7 and TRBJ2-5; 8 bases line up with TRBD1. Germline CDR1 and CDR2: SSHAT and FNYEAQ (reference sequence). The CDR3 is 14 residues long. The CDR3 nucleotides read TGTGCTAGCAGCTTACAGGGGGGAGAAGAGACCCAGTACTTC. Encoded protein: CASSLQGGEETQYF.

This clone was seen a few times. J is TRBJ2-2 and V is TRBV7-2; D uncertain. The CDR3 is 12 residues long. Germline loops: CDR1 SGHTA, CDR2 FQGNSA. The germline V and J ends were trimmed by 6 bases and 3 bases, with 5 bases remaining between them. CDR3 nucleotide sequence: TGTGCCAGCAGTATTCACACCGGGGAGCTGTTTTTT. It is translated as CASSIHTGELFF.

This chain links TRBV6-5 with TRBJ1-1; D is ambiguous. The CDR3 spans 14 residues. From germline, CDR1 is MNHEY and CDR2 SVGAGI. The V end lost 2 bases, the J end lost 1 base, and 8 bases lay between the germline ends. CDR3 sequence reads: CASSYLGPNTEAFF. CDR3 coding DNA: TGTGCCAGCAGTTACCTCGGTCCGAACACTGAAGCTTTCTTT.

This sequence joins TRBV7-2 and TRBJ2-7; 9 bases align to TRBD2. The CDR3 loop spans 16 amino acids. Looked up from germline, CDR1 is SGHTA and CDR2 is FQGNSA. Unmatched junction bases numbered 11, after V lost 5 bases and J lost 3 bases. CDR3 bases: TGTGCCAGCAGCCTAGTTCAAGCGGGGGGACTCTACGAGCAGTACTTC. Protein sequence: CASSLVQAGGLYEQYF.

The chain employs TRBV7-9 and TRBJ1-1; weak D call: TRBD1 (5 bases). CDR1 and CDR2 (germline): SEHNR, FQNEAQ (reference sequence). Trimming took off 5 bases at V and 7 bases at J, with 14 bases between the two ends. The CDR3 has 13 residues. The chain's CDR3 is CASSIVDSHEAFF. The CDR3 DNA is TGTGCCAGCAGCATAGTTGACAGTCATGAAGCTTTCTTT.

This chain's CDR3 is CASSPVQGNEQYF. The CDR3 region has the DNA TGTGCCAGCTCACCAGTTCAGGGTAACGAGCAGTACTTC. The V call is TRBV18, the J call TRBJ2-7; D may be TRBD1 (5 bases). The CDR3 contains 13 residues. Germline CDR1 and CDR2: KGHSH and LQKENI. V was pared by 2 bases and J by 5 bases, with 10 bases between.

V is TRBV5-1 and J is TRBJ2-2; maybe TRBD2 (5 bases). The germline CDR1 and CDR2 sequences are SGHRS and YFSETQ. Trimming removed 4 bases from V and 7 bases from J, with 14 bases in between. This CDR3 spans 14 amino acids. The CDR3 loop reads CASSPGSGGGELFF. For the CDR3, the DNA is TGCGCCAGCAGCCCCGGCAGCGGAGGCGGGGAGCTGTTTTTT. The full variable domain, in which reference TRBV5-1 and TRBJ2-2 provide the parts outside the CDR3, is KAGVTQTPRYLIKTRGQQVTLSCSPISGHRSVSWYQQTPGQGLQFLFEYFSETQRNKGNFPGRFSGRQFSNSRSEMNVSTLELGDSALYLCASSPGSGGGELFFGEGSRLTVL.

CDR3 residues: CASSLALRPNSPLHF. The CDR3 DNA reads as TGTGCCAGCAGCTTAGCCCTGCGGCCGAATTCACCCCTCCACTTT. The chain carries TRBV7-2 and TRBJ1-6; D remains ambiguous. The germline V and J ends were trimmed by 0 bases and 7 bases, with 10 bases remaining between them. CDR1 and CDR2 from the germline V gene are SGHTA and FQGNSA. The CDR3 runs 15 residues.

The CDR3 sequence: CASSSDRVKAFF. DNA of the CDR3: TGTGCCAGCAGCTCAGACAGGGTGAAAGCTTTCTTT. The chain recombines TRBV11-2 with TRBJ1-1; 7 nucleotides line up with TRBD1. The junction had 5 bases not matched to a gene; V was cut back by 4 bases and J by 9 bases. Germline loops: CDR1 SGHAT, CDR2 FQNNGV. CDR3 length: 12 amino acids. The entire variable domain, with the rest obtained from reference TRBV11-2 and TRBJ1-1, is as follows: EAGVAQSPRYKIIEKRQSVAFWCNPISGHATLYWYQQILGQGPKLLIQFQNNGVVDDSQLPKDRFSAERLKGVDSTLKIQPAKLEDSAVYLCASSSDRVKAFFGQGTRLTVV.

This chain joins TRBV28 and TRBJ2-7; 9 positions match TRBD1. This CDR3 has 14 amino acids. Germline V gene sequence: CDR1 MDHEN, CDR2 SYDVKM. Trimming removed 6 bases from V and 9 bases from J; junction bases left unmatched: 12. The CDR3 reads CASSRTGAGRGQYF. In DNA form, the CDR3 reads TGTGCCAGCAGCCGGACAGGGGCGGGTAGAGGGCAGTACTTC.

The J gene is TRBJ2-7, the V gene TRBV18; 9 nucleotides align to TRBD1. The length of the CDR3 is 15 residues. The trim removed 3 bases at V and 2 bases at J, leaving 5 bases unmatched. CDR1 is KGHSH and CDR2 is LQKENI in the germline V gene. This CDR3 reads CASSPTGQGAYEQYF. CDR3 sequence (DNA): TGTGCCAGCTCACCTACGGGACAGGGAGCCTACGAGCAGTACTTC.

The chain joins TRBV2 to TRBJ2-3; 9 bases line up with TRBD2. Per germline, CDR1 SNHLY and CDR2 FYNNEI. The V gene end was trimmed by 7 bases and the J gene end by 2 bases; junction bases not matched to a gene: 16. There are 18 residues in the CDR3. CDR3 in DNA: TGTGCCAGCAATGGGAGGGGTGCGGAGCGGGGGGCCACAGATACGCAGTATTTT. Protein sequence: CASNGRGAERGATDTQYF.

This chain uses TRBV19 with TRBJ2-7; 11 nucleotides match TRBD2. The CDR3 is 15 amino acids. Germline values: CDR1 LNHDA, CDR2 SQIVND (reference sequence). V lost 5 bases to trimming and J lost 3 bases; unmatched junction nucleotides: 6. CDR3 residues: CASSVTSGNFYEQYF. The DNA of the CDR3 is TGTGCCAGTAGTGTGACTAGCGGGAATTTCTACGAGCAGTACTTC.

The chain recombines TRBV18 with TRBJ2-3; TRBD2 is a possible D gene (6 bases). V lost 6 bases, J lost 5 bases, and 15 bases lay in between. CDR1 and CDR2 (germline): KGHSH, LQKENI. CDR3 length equals 14 residues. CDR3 sequence (DNA): TGTGCCAGCTCGGACCGGACGGGGGTAGATACGCAGTATTTT. As protein: CASSDRTGVDTQYF.

This sequence joins TRBV5-6 and TRBJ1-3; no firm D call. This CDR3 has 14 residues. V lost 5 bases and J lost 0, with 9 bases in between. Germline values: CDR1 SGHDT, CDR2 YYEEEE. The CDR3 sequence: CASRSGSSGNTIYF. CDR3 DNA: TGTGCCAGCAGATCGGGGAGCTCTGGAAACACCATATATTTT.

The V and J genes are TRBV29-1 and TRBJ1-1; maybe TRBD1 (5 bases). Trimming removed 3 bases from V and 0 bases from J, with 11 bases in between. The germline gives CDR1 SQVTM, CDR2 ANQGSEA. This CDR3 contains 14 residues. The CDR3 spells CSVDRSGMNTEAFF. Written as DNA, the CDR3 is TGCAGCGTTGACCGGTCAGGGATGAACACTGAAGCTTTCTTT.

The chain recombines TRBV5-1 with TRBJ1-2; the D gene is possibly TRBD1 (6 bases). The germline V and J ends were trimmed by 3 bases and 3 bases, with 15 bases remaining between them. Germline-derived CDR1 and CDR2 are SGHRS and YFSETQ. There are 15 residues in the CDR3. DNA for the CDR3: TGCGCCAGCAGCTCGGGGGGCGGGGACCACTATGGCTACACCTTC. The encoded protein is CASSSGGGDHYGYTF.

This clone was seen only once. The chain carries TRBV5-1 and TRBJ2-6, with D perhaps TRBD1 (6 bases). The ends were cut back, 4 bases at V and 6 bases at J, with 8 bases in the middle. This CDR3 contains 13 residues. Germline loops: CDR1 SGHRS, CDR2 YFSETQ. CDR3: CASSRDKANVLTF. The CDR3, as DNA: TGCGCCAGCAGCAGGGACAAGGCCAACGTCCTGACTTTC.

In its sample, this clone was seen once. This chain links TRBV7-2 with TRBJ1-5, with D possibly being TRBD1 (6 bases). Trimming left V 5 bases short and J 1 base short, with 12 bases between. Germline-derived CDR1 and CDR2 are SGHTA and FQGNSA. This CDR3 has 15 amino acids. The chain's CDR3 is CASSQGSLSNQPQHF. CDR3 nucleotides: TGTGCCAGCAGCCAGGGGAGTTTGAGCAATCAGCCCCAGCATTTT.

The chain employs TRBV18 and TRBJ1-1, with TRBD1 matching 7 bases. V trimming: 4 bases; J trimming: 0 bases; junction bases outside the gene matches: 11. This CDR3 comprises 17 residues. Germline V gives CDR1 KGHSH, CDR2 LQKENI. The CDR3 loop is CASSQIQKDRLNTEAFF. The CDR3 DNA is TGTGCCAGCTCACAGATTCAAAAGGACAGGTTGAACACTGAAGCTTTCTTT.

The rearrangement links TRBV6-1 to TRBJ1-3, with D perhaps matching TRBD1 (6 bases). Deletions cut 4 bases from V and 4 bases from J, with 11 bases between. The CDR3 has 14 amino acids. Germline CDR1 and CDR2: MNHNS and SASEGT. The CDR3 DNA follows: TGTGCCAGCAGTGGAGGGGGTCCCGGAAACACCATATATTTT. Residues: CASSGGGPGNTIYF.

This chain links TRBV7-2 with TRBJ1-4; 7 nucleotides align to TRBD1. The CDR3 is 13 amino acids. Trimming cost V 3 bases and J 8 bases; bases outside gene matches: 3. Germline CDR1 and CDR2: SGHTA and FQGNSA. As DNA, the CDR3 is TGTGCCAGCAGCTTGACAGGGAGGGAAAAACTGTTTTTT. Amino acids: CASSLTGREKLFF.

V gene TRBV5-1 combines with J gene TRBJ1-4; possible D gene TRBD1, 5 bases. The CDR3 contains 13 residues. Germline V gene data show CDR1 as SGHRS and CDR2 as YFSETQ. With 2 bases removed from V and 8 bases from J, the gap between germline ends came to 10 bases. The CDR3: CASSFSGKEKLFF. For the CDR3, the DNA is TGCGCCAGCAGCTTTTCAGGGAAGGAAAAACTGTTTTTT.

V usage is TRBV30 and J usage is TRBJ1-2; 7 bases are a match to TRBD1. CDR3 length equals 13 residues. The V gene end was trimmed by 2 bases and the J gene end by 7 bases; junction bases not matched to a gene: 7. In germline, CDR1 is GTSNPN, CDR2 SVGIG (reference sequence). CDR3 region: CAWSFNRGPGYTF. In nucleotides, the CDR3 is TGTGCCTGGAGTTTCAACAGGGGACCTGGCTACACCTTC.

The V gene is TRBV19, the J gene TRBJ2-6; 12 bases agree with TRBD1. Germline V CDR1 and CDR2: LNHDA, SQIVND (reference sequence). The ends lost 7 bases at V and 3 bases at J; junction bases unmatched: 4. CDR3 length: 16 amino acids. This CDR3 is CASTGQGAGGANVLTF. CDR3 nucleotide sequence: TGTGCCAGTACGGGACAGGGGGCAGGTGGGGCCAACGTCCTGACTTTC.